This TCR beta chain was recovered during a study of CD8+ T cells in alopecia areata. Study results and caveats: Clonality exceeded that of normal scalp in lesional scalp, most notably in alopecia totalis/universalis. Mouse data revealed clearer TCR sharing than patient data did, a gap possibly tied to HLA.

The CDR3 consists of 13 residues. V gave up 3 bases and J gave up 0 bases, with 3 bases separating them. CDR1 and CDR2 (germline): GTSNPN, SVGIG (reference sequence). RNA, once extracted, was reverse transcribed into cDNA for use as the sequencing template. Repertoires were generated with immunoSEQ multiplex PCR, while TCRdb's copy carries only in-frame clones and drops some. The sample holds around 250,000 clones, 67% seen once. As part of sample collection, lesional scalp punch biopsies and peripheral blood were taken from alopecia areata patients. Points on this clone: Its antigen remains unidentified. Other DNA sequences of this sample code for an identical CDR3.

The specimen was CD4+ T cells sorted from blood, collected at week 0. This clonotype originated in a human donor with alopecia areata. This chain joins TRBV30 and TRBJ2-6; D is undetermined. For the CDR3, the DNA is TGTGCCTGGAGCGACTCTGGGGCCAACGTCCTGACTTTC. It is translated as CAWSDSGANVLTF.